This T cell receptor beta chain derives from a study of blood T cell repertoires in COVID-19. Study-wide background: Sources were T cells, B-cell-depleted T cells, or PBMCs; the material itself was cDNA or gDNA.

This CDR3 contains 15 residues. Germline lookup yields CDR1 SGHNT and CDR2 YYREEE (reference sequence). Trimming shortened V by 6 bases and J by 1 base, and 16 bases separated the two germline ends. Data came from immunoSEQ multiplex PCR; TCRdb stores just in-frame clones and leaves some out. The profile covers roughly 400,000 clones, with about 90% appearing a single time and about 2% taken by the ten largest. This chain uses TRBV5-4 with TRBJ1-1; D is unclear. This clonotype originated in a woman aged 55-75 years with COVID-19, enrolled during active disease. Sequenced material: peripheral blood. The CDR3 region is CASNGRAGPNTEAFF. For the CDR3, the DNA is TGTGCCAGCAACGGTCGAGCAGGCCCGAACACTGAAGCTTTCTTT. The entire variable domain, with the rest obtained from reference TRBV5-4 and TRBJ1-1, is as follows: ETGVTQSPTHLIKTRGQQVTLRCSSQSGHNTVSWYQQALGQGPQFIFQYYREEENGRGNFPPRFSGLQFPNYSSELNVNALELDDSALYLCASNGRAGPNTEAFFGQGTRLTVV.